Listed below are T cell receptor beta chains from one sample, sequenced in a study of blood T cell repertoires in COVID-19. TCRdb's table, derived via immunoSEQ multiplex PCR, lists solely in-frame clones and lacks some. The repertoire consists of tens of thousands of clones, with 80% occurring once and the leading ten covering roughly 57%. Source material: peripheral blood. The receptors derive from an elderly woman with acute or convalescent COVID-19. Both conserved end residues are part of each CDR3. Each record gives: D gene, clone size, V gene, J gene, CDR3 protein, CDR3 DNA. The D gene is left open where the match is weak. The size of a clone is reported for some rows only, either as once, few or many, or as a class for expanded clones.

d_gene: TRBD2
abundance: once
v_gene: TRBV29-1
j_gene: TRBJ2-2
CDR3aa: CSVRLAGGPVPGELFF
CDR3nt: TGCAGCGTTAGACTAGCGGGGGGCCCCGTCCCCGGGGAGCTGTTTTTT

d_gene: NA
abundance: NA
v_gene: TRBV5-3
j_gene: TRBJ1-2
CDR3aa: CASERAGYTF
CDR3nt: TGTGCCAGTGAGAGGGCGGGCTACACCTTC

d_gene: TRBD1
abundance: NA
v_gene: TRBV5-1
j_gene: TRBJ1-5
CDR3aa: CASSVDRDQPQHF
CDR3nt: TGCGCCAGCAGCGTGGACAGGGATCAGCCCCAGCATTTT

d_gene: NA
abundance: NA
v_gene: TRBV23-1
j_gene: TRBJ2-1
CDR3aa: CASSQSGGWFF
CDR3nt: TGCGCCAGCAGTCAAAGCGGAGGCTGGTTCTTC

d_gene: TRBD1
abundance: once
v_gene: TRBV10-1
j_gene: TRBJ1-1
CDR3aa: CASRQGLNTEAFF
CDR3nt: TGCGCCAGCAGACAGGGGCTGAACACTGAAGCTTTCTTT

d_gene: TRBD1
abundance: few
v_gene: TRBV25-1
j_gene: TRBJ1-2
CDR3aa: CASSELGQGNYGYTF
CDR3nt: TGTGCCAGCAGTGAATTAGGACAGGGTAACTATGGCTACACCTTC

d_gene: TRBD1
abundance: NA
v_gene: TRBV30
j_gene: TRBJ1-5
CDR3aa: CAWSVQGVSNQPQHF
CDR3nt: TGTGCCTGGAGTGTACAGGGGGTAAGCAATCAGCCCCAGCATTTT

d_gene: NA
abundance: medium-sized
v_gene: TRBV29-1
j_gene: TRBJ1-1
CDR3aa: CSVVLWGGTEAFF
CDR3nt: TGCAGCGTTGTATTGTGGGGCGGCACTGAAGCTTTCTTT

d_gene: TRBD2
abundance: NA
v_gene: TRBV7-2
j_gene: TRBJ2-3
CDR3aa: CASSSRSGISDTQYF
CDR3nt: TGTGCCAGCAGCTCGCGCAGCGGGATATCAGATACGCAGTATTTT

d_gene: NA
abundance: NA
v_gene: TRBV30
j_gene: TRBJ1-4
CDR3aa: CAWSKPKSGANEKLFF
CDR3nt: TGTGCCTGGAGCAAGCCAAAAAGCGGAGCTAATGAAAAACTGTTTTTT

d_gene: TRBD2
abundance: NA
v_gene: TRBV30
j_gene: TRBJ2-2
CDR3aa: CAWSAGSGRKTGELFF
CDR3nt: TGTGCCTGGAGTGCCGGGAGCGGGAGAAAAACCGGGGAGCTGTTTTTT

d_gene: NA
abundance: NA
v_gene: TRBV6-5
j_gene: TRBJ1-5
CDR3aa: CASIIQGSNQPQHF
CDR3nt: TGTGCCAGCATTATACAGGGAAGCAATCAGCCCCAGCATTTT

d_gene: TRBD1
abundance: few
v_gene: TRBV30
j_gene: TRBJ2-2
CDR3aa: CAWAGDRDSNTGELFF
CDR3nt: TGTGCCTGGGCCGGGGACAGAGACTCGAACACCGGGGAGCTGTTTTTT

d_gene: NA
abundance: NA
v_gene: TRBV2
j_gene: TRBJ1-3
CDR3aa: CASSRVYGNTIYF
CDR3nt: TGTGCCAGCAGCAGGGTGTACGGAAACACCATATATTTT

d_gene: NA
abundance: NA
v_gene: TRBV5-4
j_gene: TRBJ2-7
CDR3aa: CASSAGLKPYEQYF
CDR3nt: TGTGCCAGCAGCGCGGGGCTTAAGCCCTACGAGCAGTACTTC

d_gene: TRBD1
abundance: once
v_gene: TRBV9
j_gene: TRBJ1-6
CDR3aa: CASSVNSGTVNSPLHF
CDR3nt: TGTGCCAGCAGCGTTAACTCCGGGACAGTAAATTCACCCCTCCACTTT

d_gene: NA
abundance: NA
v_gene: TRBV9
j_gene: TRBJ2-2
CDR3aa: CASSTQTLNGELFF
CDR3nt: TGTGCCAGCAGCACCCAAACACTAAACGGGGAGCTGTTTTTT

d_gene: NA
abundance: NA
v_gene: TRBV30
j_gene: TRBJ1-1
CDR3aa: CAWSRRLGGRGTEAFF
CDR3nt: TGTGCCTGGAGTCGCAGGTTGGGTGGTAGGGGCACTGAAGCTTTCTTT

d_gene: NA
abundance: NA
v_gene: TRBV30
j_gene: TRBJ1-4
CDR3aa: CAWTPGPENEKLFF
CDR3nt: TGTGCCTGGACCCCAGGGCCGGAAAATGAAAAACTGTTTTTT

d_gene: NA
abundance: NA
v_gene: TRBV7-2
j_gene: TRBJ1-1
CDR3aa: CASSFTGGNTEAFF
CDR3nt: TGTGCCAGCAGCTTTACAGGCGGGAACACTGAAGCTTTCTTT

d_gene: NA
abundance: NA
v_gene: TRBV4-1
j_gene: TRBJ1-2
CDR3aa: CASSQGGGSGLFYGYTF
CDR3nt: TGCGCCAGCAGCCAAGGGGGAGGGTCAGGCCTTTTCTATGGCTACACCTTC

d_gene: NA
abundance: once
v_gene: TRBV6-5
j_gene: TRBJ1-1
CDR3aa: CASSYSRNTEAFF
CDR3nt: TGTGCCAGCAGTTATTCGAGGAACACTGAAGCTTTCTTT

d_gene: TRBD1
abundance: NA
v_gene: TRBV6-5
j_gene: TRBJ1-2
CDR3aa: CASKAGTAYGYTF
CDR3nt: TGTGCCAGCAAGGCGGGGACAGCCTATGGCTACACCTTC

d_gene: NA
abundance: NA
v_gene: TRBV29-1
j_gene: TRBJ1-2
CDR3aa: CSVGAGYGYTF
CDR3nt: TGCAGCGTTGGGGCAGGCTATGGCTACACCTTC